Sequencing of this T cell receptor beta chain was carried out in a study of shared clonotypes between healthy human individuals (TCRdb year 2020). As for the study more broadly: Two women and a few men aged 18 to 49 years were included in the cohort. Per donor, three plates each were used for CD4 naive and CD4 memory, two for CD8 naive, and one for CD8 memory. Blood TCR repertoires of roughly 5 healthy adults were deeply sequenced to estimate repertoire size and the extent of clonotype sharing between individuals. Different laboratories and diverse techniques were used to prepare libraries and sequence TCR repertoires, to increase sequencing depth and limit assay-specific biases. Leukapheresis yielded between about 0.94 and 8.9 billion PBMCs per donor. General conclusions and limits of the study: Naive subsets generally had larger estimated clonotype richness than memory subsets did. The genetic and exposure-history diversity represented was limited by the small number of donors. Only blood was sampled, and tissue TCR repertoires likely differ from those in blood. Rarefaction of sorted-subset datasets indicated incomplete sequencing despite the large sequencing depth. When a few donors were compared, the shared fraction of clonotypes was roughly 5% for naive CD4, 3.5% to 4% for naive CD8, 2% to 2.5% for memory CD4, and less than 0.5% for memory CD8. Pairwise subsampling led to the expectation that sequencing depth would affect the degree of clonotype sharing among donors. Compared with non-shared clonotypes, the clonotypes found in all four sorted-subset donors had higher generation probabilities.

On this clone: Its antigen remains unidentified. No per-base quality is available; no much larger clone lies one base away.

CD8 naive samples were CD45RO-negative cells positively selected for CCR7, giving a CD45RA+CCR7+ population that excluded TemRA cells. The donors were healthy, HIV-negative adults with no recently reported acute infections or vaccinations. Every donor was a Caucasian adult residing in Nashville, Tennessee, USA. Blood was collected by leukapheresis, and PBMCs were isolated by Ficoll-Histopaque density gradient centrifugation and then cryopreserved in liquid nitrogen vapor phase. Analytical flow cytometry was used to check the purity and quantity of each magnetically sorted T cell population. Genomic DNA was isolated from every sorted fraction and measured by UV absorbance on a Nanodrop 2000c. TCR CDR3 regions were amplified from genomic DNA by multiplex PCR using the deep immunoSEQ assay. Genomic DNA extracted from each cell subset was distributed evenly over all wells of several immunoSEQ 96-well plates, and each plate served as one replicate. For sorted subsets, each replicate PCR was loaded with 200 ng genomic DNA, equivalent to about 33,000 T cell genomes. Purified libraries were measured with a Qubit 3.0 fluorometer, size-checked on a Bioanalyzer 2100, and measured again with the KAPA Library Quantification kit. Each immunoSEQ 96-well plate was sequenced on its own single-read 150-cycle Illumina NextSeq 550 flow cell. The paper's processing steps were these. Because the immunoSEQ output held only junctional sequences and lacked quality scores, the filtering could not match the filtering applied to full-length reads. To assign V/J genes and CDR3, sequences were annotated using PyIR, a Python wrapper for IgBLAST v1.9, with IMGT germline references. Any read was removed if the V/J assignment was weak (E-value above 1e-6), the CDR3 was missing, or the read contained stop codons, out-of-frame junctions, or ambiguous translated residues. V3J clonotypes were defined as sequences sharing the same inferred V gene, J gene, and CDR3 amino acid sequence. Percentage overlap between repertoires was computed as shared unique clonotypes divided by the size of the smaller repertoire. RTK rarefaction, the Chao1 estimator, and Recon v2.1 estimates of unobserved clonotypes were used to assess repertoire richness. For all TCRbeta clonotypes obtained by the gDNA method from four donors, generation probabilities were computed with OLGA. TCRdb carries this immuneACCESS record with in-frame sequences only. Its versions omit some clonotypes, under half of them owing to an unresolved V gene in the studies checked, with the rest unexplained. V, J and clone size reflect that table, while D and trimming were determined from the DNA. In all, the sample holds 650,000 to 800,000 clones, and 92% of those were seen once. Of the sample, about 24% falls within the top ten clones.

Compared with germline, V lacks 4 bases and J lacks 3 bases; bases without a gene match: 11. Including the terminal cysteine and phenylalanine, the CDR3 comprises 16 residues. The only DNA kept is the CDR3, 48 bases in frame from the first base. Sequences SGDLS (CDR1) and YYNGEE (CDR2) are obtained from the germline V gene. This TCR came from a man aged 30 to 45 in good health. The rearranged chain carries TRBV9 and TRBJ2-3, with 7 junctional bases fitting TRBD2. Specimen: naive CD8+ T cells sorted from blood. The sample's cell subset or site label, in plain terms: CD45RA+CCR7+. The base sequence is TGTGCCAGCAGCCCCACTAGCGCGGTAGAAACAGATACGCAGTATTTT. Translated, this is CASSPTSAVETDTQYF.